This entry is about one T cell receptor (beta chain). TCRdb fed the 5' RACE reads into MiXCR, producing one record per CDR3 protein. The data contain some 33,000 distinct CDR3 sequences, 12% to 15% of them singletons. V lost 4 bases, J lost 7 bases, and 9 bases stayed unmatched. This CDR3 has 15 residues. The V gene's germline CDR1 is SGHRS and CDR2 YFSETQ. The sample belongs to a study of CD8 T cells in ankylosing spondylitis. The receptor was isolated from a male donor with ankylosing spondylitis or in good health (not recorded which). V gene TRBV5-1 combines with J gene TRBJ1-4; TRBD1 aligns across 8 bases. Sequences were obtained from blood. CDR3 loop: CASSGAGTGGEKLFF. The CDR3 region has the DNA TGCGCCAGCAGCGGTGCCGGGACAGGCGGTGAAAAACTGTTTTTT.